This is a list of T cell receptor beta chains from one sample in a study of blood T cell repertoires in COVID-19. Libraries were prepared by immunoSEQ multiplex PCR; TCRdb keeps only in-frame clonotypes and omits some of them. The sample has roughly 250,000 clones, 88% seen once. The sequencing input was peripheral blood. The source is a woman between 40 and 55 years old who had recovered from COVID-19. Both conserved end residues are part of each CDR3. D genes are given only for firm matches. Not every row has a clone size; where given, it reads once, few, many or a size class.

V: TRBV5-1
size: few
J: TRBJ2-2
length: 13
D: .
CDR3: CASSLGPGGELFF
DNA: TGCGCCAGCAGCTTGGGTCCGGGCGGGGAGCTGTTTTTT

V: TRBV15
size: .
J: TRBJ1-2
length: 16
D: .
CDR3: CATSRDLAGVGYGYTF
DNA: TGTGCCACCAGCAGAGATCTGGCGGGGGTGGGCTATGGCTACACCTTC

V: TRBV7-8
size: once
J: TRBJ2-7
length: 14
D: TRBD2
CDR3: CALGLAGVSGEQYF
DNA: TGTGCCCTGGGGCTAGCGGGAGTTTCGGGCGAGCAGTACTTC

V: TRBV19
size: .
J: TRBJ2-4
length: 13
D: TRBD1
CDR3: CASRQGALNIQYF
DNA: TGTGCCAGTAGACAGGGGGCGTTAAACATTCAGTACTTC

V: TRBV6-5
size: .
J: TRBJ2-7
length: 11
D: .
CDR3: CASSTPSEQYF
DNA: TGTGCCAGCAGTACCCCGAGTGAGCAGTACTTC

V: TRBV7-9
size: .
J: TRBJ1-5
length: 15
D: .
CDR3: CASSLGRDPNQPQHF
DNA: TGTGCCAGCAGCTTAGGGCGGGACCCCAATCAGCCCCAGCATTTT

V: TRBV6-2/TRBV6-3
size: once
J: TRBJ1-2
length: 19
D: TRBD1
CDR3: CASSRPHIVRTGASGGYTF
DNA: TGTGCCAGCAGCCGCCCCCATATTGTACGGACAGGGGCGAGCGGTGGCTACACCTTC

V: TRBV10-3
size: .
J: TRBJ2-1
length: 13
D: .
CDR3: CATISVDYNEQFF
DNA: TGTGCCACAATTAGCGTCGACTACAATGAGCAGTTCTTC

V: TRBV7-2
size: .
J: TRBJ2-2
length: 17
D: TRBD2
CDR3: CASSLAASGRRTGELFF
DNA: TGTGCCAGCAGCTTAGCGGCTAGCGGGAGAAGGACCGGGGAGCTGTTTTTT

V: TRBV18
size: .
J: TRBJ2-2
length: 16
D: .
CDR3: CASSPPQGSNTGELFF
DNA: TGTGCCAGCTCACCCCCCCAGGGGTCGAACACCGGGGAGCTGTTTTTT

V: TRBV29-1
size: .
J: TRBJ2-5
length: 13
D: TRBD2
CDR3: CSVVAAGGETQYF
DNA: TGCAGCGTTGTGGCGGCGGGGGGGGAGACCCAGTACTTC

V: TRBV7-2
size: once
J: TRBJ2-2
length: 15
D: TRBD1
CDR3: CASIWDRGGTGELFF
DNA: TGTGCCAGCATCTGGGACAGGGGGGGAACCGGGGAGCTGTTTTTT

V: TRBV6-5
size: .
J: TRBJ2-1
length: 14
D: .
CDR3: CASSYAGARDEQFF
DNA: TGTGCCAGCAGTTATGCGGGGGCTCGCGATGAGCAGTTCTTC

V: TRBV5-1
size: .
J: TRBJ2-1
length: 17
D: TRBD2
CDR3: CASSPRGVTSGYNEQFF
DNA: TGCGCCAGCAGCCCCCGGGGTGTGACTAGCGGTTACAATGAGCAGTTCTTC

V: TRBV3-1/TRBV3-2
size: once
J: TRBJ2-3
length: 16
D: TRBD2
CDR3: CASSQGTSGSTDTQYF
DNA: TGTGCCAGCAGCCAAGGGACTAGCGGTAGCACAGATACGCAGTATTTT

V: TRBV27
size: .
J: TRBJ1-5
length: 18
D: .
CDR3: CATRKEGFGDRDYQPQHF
DNA: TGTGCCACCAGAAAGGAGGGGTTTGGGGACCGGGATTATCAGCCCCAGCATTTT

V: TRBV10-3
size: .
J: TRBJ2-3
length: 19
D: .
CDR3: CAISGRSPGNTNSTDTQYF
DNA: TGTGCCATCAGTGGGAGGTCGCCGGGGAACACGAATAGCACAGATACGCAGTATTTT

V: TRBV6-2/TRBV6-3
size: .
J: TRBJ2-1
length: 16
D: .
CDR3: CASSPRRPNRANEQFF
DNA: TGTGCCAGCAGCCCCCGAAGGCCGAACAGGGCCAATGAGCAGTTCTTC

V: TRBV25-1
size: once
J: TRBJ2-2
length: 17
D: TRBD2
CDR3: CASRGGEAAPHRGELFF
DNA: TGTGCCAGCAGGGGGGGGGAGGCGGCCCCCCATCGGGGGGAGCTGTTTTTT

V: TRBV27
size: .
J: TRBJ2-1
length: 14
D: TRBD1
CDR3: CASTPGGAWDEQFF
DNA: TGTGCCAGCACCCCAGGGGGCGCCTGGGATGAGCAGTTCTTC

V: TRBV11-3
size: .
J: TRBJ2-7
length: 13
D: .
CDR3: CASSLVLGGEQYF
DNA: TGTGCCAGCAGCTTAGTTTTGGGGGGCGAGCAGTACTTC

V: TRBV25-1
size: .
J: TRBJ2-6
length: 18
D: TRBD1
CDR3: CASSDRDRGPSGANVLTF
DNA: TGTGCCAGCAGTGATCGGGACAGGGGGCCCTCTGGGGCCAACGTCCTGACTTTC

V: TRBV14
size: .
J: TRBJ1-1
length: 16
D: .
CDR3: CASSQVSGARNTEAFF
DNA: TGTGCCAGCAGCCAAGTCTCTGGGGCCCGGAACACTGAAGCTTTCTTT

V: TRBV24-1
size: .
J: TRBJ1-1
length: 15
D: TRBD1
CDR3: CATSDSDRGYTEAFF
DNA: TGTGCCACCAGTGACTCGGACAGGGGCTACACTGAAGCTTTCTTT

V: TRBV7-9
size: few
J: TRBJ2-1
length: 15
D: .
CDR3: CASSPRGSSYNEQFF
DNA: TGTGCCAGCAGCCCCCGCGGAAGCTCCTACAATGAGCAGTTCTTC

V: TRBV4-1
size: .
J: TRBJ2-5
length: 16
D: TRBD1
CDR3: CASSLGQGGFQETQYF
DNA: TGCGCCAGCAGCCTAGGACAGGGGGGATTCCAAGAGACCCAGTACTTC

V: TRBV13
size: .
J: TRBJ1-1
length: 14
D: TRBD1
CDR3: CASSRQGRGTEAFF
DNA: TGTGCCAGCAGCCGACAGGGTCGAGGCACTGAAGCTTTCTTT

V: TRBV10-3
size: .
J: TRBJ1-4
length: 14
D: .
CDR3: CAIRDGDPNEKLFF
DNA: TGTGCCATCAGGGACGGGGATCCTAATGAAAAACTGTTTTTT

V: TRBV10-1
size: .
J: TRBJ2-2
length: 13
D: .
CDR3: CASSPRGTGELFF
DNA: TGCGCCAGCAGCCCGCGAGGCACCGGGGAGCTGTTTTTT

V: TRBV19
size: .
J: TRBJ1-5
length: 18
D: TRBD1
CDR3: CASTIDRGPSYSNQPQHF
DNA: TGTGCCAGTACTATAGACAGGGGGCCATCCTATAGCAATCAGCCCCAGCATTTT

V: TRBV11-3
size: once
J: TRBJ2-3
length: 16
D: TRBD1
CDR3: CASSSQTGGAVDTQYF
DNA: TGTGCCAGCAGCTCGCAAACAGGGGGCGCGGTAGATACGCAGTATTTT

V: TRBV24-1
size: .
J: TRBJ2-2
length: 16
D: .
CDR3: CATSDPRGSATGELFF
DNA: TGTGCCACCAGTGATCCCCGTGGTAGCGCCACCGGGGAGCTGTTTTTT

V: TRBV19
size: .
J: TRBJ2-3
length: 15
D: TRBD2
CDR3: CASSIGAGGTDTQYF
DNA: TGTGCCAGTAGTATAGGGGCGGGAGGCACAGATACGCAGTATTTT

V: TRBV15
size: once
J: TRBJ1-4
length: 15
D: TRBD1
CDR3: CATSRDGQGGEKLFF
DNA: TGTGCCACCAGCAGAGATGGGCAGGGGGGAGAAAAACTGTTTTTT

V: TRBV9
size: .
J: TRBJ1-6
length: 13
D: .
CDR3: CASSVEGRGALHF
DNA: TGTGCCAGCAGCGTAGAGGGCCGCGGGGCCCTCCACTTT

V: TRBV7-9
size: .
J: TRBJ1-5
length: 16
D: TRBD1
CDR3: CASSQGGTGGNQPQHF
DNA: TGTGCCAGCAGCCAAGGCGGGACAGGGGGCAATCAGCCCCAGCATTTT

V: TRBV24-1
size: .
J: TRBJ2-3
length: 16
D: TRBD2
CDR3: CATSDPSGRVADTQYF
DNA: TGTGCCACCAGTGACCCTAGCGGGAGGGTCGCAGATACGCAGTATTTT

V: TRBV6-6
size: .
J: TRBJ2-1
length: 15
D: TRBD2
CDR3: CASRPPGLVGVEQFF
DNA: TGTGCCAGCAGGCCACCGGGACTAGTTGGGGTTGAGCAGTTCTTC

V: TRBV6-2/TRBV6-3
size: .
J: TRBJ1-2
length: 12
D: .
CDR3: CASSREGYGYTF
DNA: TGTGCCAGCAGTCGCGAGGGCTATGGCTACACCTTC

V: TRBV14
size: .
J: TRBJ2-2
length: 16
D: TRBD2
CDR3: CASSPRTSASAGELFF
DNA: TGTGCCAGCAGCCCTAGGACTAGCGCGAGTGCCGGGGAGCTGTTTTTT

V: TRBV9
size: once
J: TRBJ1-6
length: 14
D: .
CDR3: CASSARVGNSPLHF
DNA: TGTGCCAGCAGCGCCAGGGTGGGGAATTCACCCCTCCACTTT

V: TRBV10-3
size: .
J: TRBJ1-5
length: 16
D: .
CDR3: CAISEGAGDSNQPQHF
DNA: TGTGCCATCAGTGAGGGGGCGGGGGATAGCAATCAGCCCCAGCATTTT

V: TRBV7-2
size: .
J: TRBJ1-5
length: 16
D: TRBD1
CDR3: CASSLYGDSQNQPQHF
DNA: TGTGCCAGCAGCTTATATGGGGACAGCCAAAATCAGCCCCAGCATTTT

V: TRBV6-5
size: .
J: TRBJ2-3
length: 15
D: .
CDR3: CASSPASRSTDTQYF
DNA: TGTGCCAGCAGTCCCGCTAGCAGGAGCACAGATACGCAGTATTTT

V: TRBV19
size: .
J: TRBJ1-3
length: 14
D: TRBD1
CDR3: CASRTGGSGNTIYF
DNA: TGTGCCAGTAGGACAGGGGGTTCGGGAAACACCATATATTTT

V: TRBV7-8
size: .
J: TRBJ2-1
length: 15
D: .
CDR3: CASSLGQGSGNEQFF
DNA: TGTGCCAGCAGCTTAGGGCAGGGTTCGGGTAATGAGCAGTTCTTC

V: TRBV28
size: few
J: TRBJ1-4
length: 14
D: .
CDR3: CASSPGGGREKLFF
DNA: TGTGCCAGCAGCCCCGGAGGAGGTCGTGAAAAACTGTTTTTT

V: TRBV5-1
size: .
J: TRBJ2-3
length: 17
D: .
CDR3: CASSGGTKIRSTDTQYF
DNA: TGCGCCAGCAGCGGCGGGACCAAAATCCGCAGCACAGATACGCAGTATTTT

V: TRBV6-2/TRBV6-3
size: .
J: TRBJ2-6
length: 16
D: .
CDR3: CASNPHLPTGANVLTF
DNA: TGTGCCAGCAACCCACACCTCCCAACTGGGGCCAACGTCCTGACTTTC

V: TRBV10-3
size: .
J: TRBJ2-2
length: 15
D: TRBD2
CDR3: CAISPGGMGTGELFF
DNA: TGTGCCATCAGCCCCGGGGGGATGGGGACCGGGGAGCTGTTTTTT

V: TRBV7-7
size: .
J: TRBJ1-4
length: 14
D: TRBD1
CDR3: CASSVGGLGEKLFF
DNA: TGTGCCAGCAGCGTAGGGGGCTTGGGTGAAAAACTGTTTTTT

V: TRBV19
size: .
J: TRBJ2-6
length: 15
D: .
CDR3: CASSLGLSGANVLTF
DNA: TGTGCCAGTAGTTTGGGGCTCTCTGGGGCCAACGTCCTGACTTTC

V: TRBV28
size: .
J: TRBJ1-2
length: 16
D: .
CDR3: CASTLGGLGPAYGYTF
DNA: TGTGCCAGCACCTTGGGGGGTTTGGGGCCGGCCTATGGCTACACCTTC

V: TRBV29-1
size: .
J: TRBJ2-2
length: 13
D: .
CDR3: CSVRGGGSGELFF
DNA: TGCAGCGTTCGTGGGGGCGGTAGCGGGGAGCTGTTTTTT